The next 22 T cell receptor beta chains were all read from a single sample in a study of blood T cell repertoires in COVID-19. Produced via immunoSEQ multiplex PCR; TCRdb's table is partial and in-frame only. This sample yields about 47,000 clones, of which less than 90% are seen a single time; 6% to 7.5% belongs to the top ten. Sample: peripheral blood. All receptors derive from a man in his 60s with active COVID-19.

V usage is TRBV25-1 and J usage is TRBJ1-2, with TRBD1 as a possible D gene (5 bases). CDR3 size: 12 residues. The germline gives CDR1 MGHDK, CDR2 SYGVNS. With 4 bases removed from V and 7 bases from J, the gap between germline ends came to 10 bases. CDR3 nucleotide sequence: TGTGCCAGCAGTGCCTGGGGGGTTGGCTACACCTTC. Protein product: CASSAWGVGYTF.

This clone is medium-sized (0.01 to 0.1%) within its sample. V usage is TRBV29-1 and J usage is TRBJ2-1; D unclear. The germline CDR1 and CDR2 sequences are SQVTM and ANQGSEA. The CDR3 loop spans 14 amino acids. The V and J ends lost 0 bases and 5 bases respectively, with 11 bases between them. The CDR3 DNA reads TGCAGCGTTGAAGATCGTAGAGAGGACAATGAGCAGTTCTTC. Translated, it gives CSVEDRREDNEQFF.

The V call is TRBV27, the J call TRBJ2-2; D not resolved. V lost 4 bases to trimming and J lost 3 bases, with 3 bases between them. The germline CDR1 and CDR2 sequences are MNHEY and SMNVEV (reference sequence). The CDR3 has 12 residues. The CDR3 DNA sequence: TGTGCCAGCAGTTCGGACACCGGGGAGCTGTTTTTT. Encoded protein: CASSSDTGELFF.

This chain joins TRBV27 and TRBJ2-7, with D uncertain. Germline lookup yields CDR1 MNHEY and CDR2 SMNVEV (reference sequence). The CDR3 contains 14 residues. V lost 2 bases to trimming and J lost 0 bases, with 8 bases between them. CDR3 DNA sequence: TGTGCCAGCAGTTTACGTGGAGCCTCCTACGAGCAGTACTTC. Its protein product is CASSLRGASYEQYF.

The J gene is TRBJ2-2, the V gene TRBV6-5, with unresolved D. The CDR3 covers 15 residues. V lost 6 bases and J lost 2, with 13 bases in between. Germline loops: CDR1 MNHEY, CDR2 SVGAGI. CDR3 sequence: CASSPGSLNTGELFF. In DNA form, the CDR3 reads TGTGCCAGCAGCCCCGGGTCCCTTAACACCGGGGAGCTGTTTTTT.

The rearrangement joins TRBV19 to TRBJ1-2, with unresolved D. The CDR3 extends over 15 amino acids. The ends were cut back, 5 bases at V and 6 bases at J, with 19 bases in the middle. Germline-derived CDR1 and CDR2 are LNHDA and SQIVND (reference sequence). The chain's CDR3 is CASSLPWAPRDGYTF. CDR3 nucleotide sequence: TGTGCCAGTAGTCTCCCCTGGGCCCCGAGGGATGGCTACACCTTC.

This clone has a handful of counts. This chain joins TRBV2 and TRBJ2-7, with 8 bases identical to TRBD1. Germline V gene lookup returns CDR1 SNHLY and CDR2 FYNNEI. The CDR3 covers 14 residues. V lost 8 bases, J lost 3 bases, and 9 bases stayed unmatched. The CDR3 nucleotides read TGTGCCAGCGTCGAAAGAGGGACAGGCTACGAGCAGTACTTC. Protein product: CASVERGTGYEQYF.

The rearrangement links TRBV19 to TRBJ2-4, with 10 bases fitting TRBD1. CDR3 length: 20 residues. The J segment lost 0 bases and the V segment lost 9 bases, leaving 20 bases of the junction unmatched. CDR1 LNHDA and CDR2 SQIVND come from the germline V gene (reference sequence). This chain's CDR3 is CASRPLPGTGASQAKNIQYF. The CDR3 DNA sequence: TGTGCCAGCCGTCCCCTCCCCGGGACAGGGGCCTCCCAAGCCAAAAACATTCAGTACTTC.

This chain connects TRBV6-2 or TRBV6-3 to TRBJ2-6; a weak D match, TRBD1 (6 bases). V dropped 4 bases and J dropped 0 bases, with 16 bases sitting between them. The CDR3 spans 18 residues. CDR1 MNHEY and CDR2 SVGEGT come from the germline V gene. The DNA of the CDR3 is TGTGCCAGCAGTTTAAGGGGGTACCGAATCTCTGGGGCCAACGTCCTGACTTTC. Protein sequence: CASSLRGYRISGANVLTF.

This chain links TRBV4-2 with TRBJ2-3, with 7 bases matching TRBD2. This CDR3 contains 17 residues. V was clipped by 1 base and J by 2 bases; unmatched bases: 9. The germline gives CDR1 LGHNA, CDR2 YNFKEQ. CDR3 residues: CASSQGALAGSTDTQYF. Written as DNA, the CDR3 is TGTGCCAGCAGCCAAGGCGCGTTAGCGGGCTCCACAGATACGCAGTATTTT.

V and J are TRBV3-1 (or the pseudogene TRBV3-2) and TRBJ1-1, with D unresolved. The V end was cut by 1 base, the J end by 2 bases, with 17 bases between. This CDR3 contains 17 residues. CDR1 and CDR2 (germline): LGHDT, YNNKEL (reference sequence). Here the CDR3 reads CASSQAVMTAGNTEAFF. As DNA, the CDR3 is TGTGCCAGCAGCCAAGCGGTTATGACGGCGGGAAACACTGAAGCTTTCTTT.

The chain uses TRBV6-5 and TRBJ2-7, with D perhaps matching TRBD2 (6 bases). CDR1 is MNHEY, CDR2 SVGAGI, per germline. V dropped 7 bases and J dropped 0 bases, with 16 bases sitting between them. This CDR3 region has 15 residues. This CDR3 reads CASTSLWGDSYEQYF. The CDR3 bases are TGTGCCAGCACCAGCCTATGGGGGGACTCCTACGAGCAGTACTTC.

The chain combines TRBV24-1 with TRBJ2-1, with TRBD2 as a possible D gene (6 bases). The CDR3 runs to 15 residues. Germline values: CDR1 KGHDR, CDR2 SFDVKD. V lost 1 base, J lost 4 bases, and 10 bases lay in between. The DNA of the CDR3 is TGTGCCACCAGTGATTTTAGCGGCTCTTACAATGAGCAGTTCTTC. It specifies CATSDFSGSYNEQFF.

The rearrangement uses TRBV28 and TRBJ2-7; 7 nucleotides match TRBD1. Germline V gives CDR1 MDHEN, CDR2 SYDVKM. Unmatched junction bases numbered 13, after V lost 2 bases and J lost 12 bases. The CDR3 spans 14 residues. The DNA of the CDR3 is TGTGCCAGCAGTTTAAATGGCAGGGGGTTGATAGTGTACTTC. It is translated as CASSLNGRGLIVYF. Full variable domain (remainder filled in from reference TRBV28 and TRBJ2-7): DVKVTQSSRYLVKRTGEKVFLECVQDMDHENMFWYRQDPGLGLRLIYFSYDVKMKEKGDIPEGYSVSREKKERFSLILESASTNQTSMYLCASSLNGRGLIVYFGPGTRLTVT.

DNA of the CDR3: TGTGCCACCAGCAGAGATTCGAGGTATCCCTCTGGAAACACCATATATTTT. It codes for CATSRDSRYPSGNTIYF. The V gene is TRBV15, the J gene TRBJ1-3; D ambiguous. V was clipped by 0 bases and J by 0 bases, with 12 bases between them. Germline V gives CDR1 LNHNV, CDR2 YYDKDF (reference sequence). The CDR3 runs to 17 residues.

The rearrangement joins TRBV23-1 to TRBJ2-5, with 10 bases aligning to TRBD1. TRBV23-1 is an open reading frame whose function is uncertain. The length of the CDR3 is 15 residues. Trimming at V came to 9 bases and at J to 5 bases, leaving 12 bases not matched to a gene. The chain's CDR3 is CARNSGTGDCETQYF. The CDR3, as DNA: TGCGCCAGGAATTCCGGGACAGGGGATTGTGAGACCCAGTACTTC.

This clone showed up just a few times. This chain links TRBV7-9 with TRBJ2-1; 9 positions match TRBD2. J was trimmed by 4 bases and V by 1 base; bases with no gene match: 5. Germline CDR1 SEHNR, CDR2 FQNEAQ (reference sequence). The CDR3 has 16 amino acids. The CDR3 nucleotides are TGTGCCAGCAGCTTAGGACTAGCGGCTAAGTACAATGAGCAGTTCTTC. Translation gives CASSLGLAAKYNEQFF.

J is TRBJ1-6 and V is TRBV19; no definite D call. The V end was cut by 0 bases, the J end by 7 bases, with 19 bases between. This CDR3 region has 18 residues. CDR1 is LNHDA and CDR2 is SQIVND in the germline V gene (reference sequence). The CDR3 protein is CASSIDPVAGYANSPLHF. The CDR3 DNA follows: TGTGCCAGTAGTATAGATCCCGTGGCAGGATATGCCAATTCACCCCTCCACTTT.

J is TRBJ2-1 and V is TRBV19; 8 nucleotides match TRBD1. V lost 6 bases, J lost 6 bases, and 4 bases stayed unmatched. Germline CDR1 LNHDA, CDR2 SQIVND (reference sequence). The CDR3 runs to 13 residues. The CDR3 DNA follows: TGTGCCAGTAGGCTGACAGGGGTCAATGAGCAGTTCTTC. Translation: CASRLTGVNEQFF.

V usage is TRBV6-5 and J usage is TRBJ1-3; no reliable D call. This CDR3 region has 13 residues. V was shortened by 6 bases and J by 0 bases, with 6 bases between the two germline ends. Germline CDR1 and CDR2: MNHEY and SVGAGI. The CDR3 region has the DNA TGTGCCAGCAGCCGTATCTCTGGAAACACCATATATTTT. Translation gives CASSRISGNTIYF.

Only a few counts were recorded for this clone. V gene TRBV18 combines with J gene TRBJ2-3; 14 bases align to TRBD2. With 3 bases clipped from V and 3 bases from J, the junction kept 2 bases outside the gene matches. Germline values: CDR1 KGHSH, CDR2 LQKENI. The CDR3 loop spans 16 amino acids. The CDR3 loop reads CASSPGTSGGTDTQYF. The CDR3 DNA reads TGTGCCAGCTCACCGGGGACTAGCGGGGGAACAGATACGCAGTATTTT.

The rearrangement uses TRBV7-9 and TRBJ1-2; 7 bases map to TRBD1. CDR3 size: 15 residues. CDR1 is SEHNR, CDR2 FQNEAQ, per germline (reference sequence). The J segment lost 3 bases and the V segment lost 5 bases, leaving 9 bases of the junction unmatched. The DNA for the CDR3 is TGTGCCAGCAGCCGCTCCGGGACAGACTACTATGGCTACACCTTC. Protein product: CASSRSGTDYYGYTF.